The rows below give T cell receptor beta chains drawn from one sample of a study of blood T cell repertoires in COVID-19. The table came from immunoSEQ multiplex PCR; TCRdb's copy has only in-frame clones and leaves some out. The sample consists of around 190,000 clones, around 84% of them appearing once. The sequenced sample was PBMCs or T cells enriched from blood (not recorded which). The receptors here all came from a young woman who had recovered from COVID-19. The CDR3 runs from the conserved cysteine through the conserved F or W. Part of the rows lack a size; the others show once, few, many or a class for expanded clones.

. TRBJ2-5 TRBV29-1 CSVGASGTETQYF
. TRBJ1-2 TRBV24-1 CATSDTSSRAGYGYTF
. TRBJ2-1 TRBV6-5 CASSLAGNYNEQFF
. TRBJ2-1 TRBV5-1 CASSLGQGSVDEQFF
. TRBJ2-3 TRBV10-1 CASSVGEGLAGVDTQYF
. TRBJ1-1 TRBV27 CASSLDRGYTEAFF
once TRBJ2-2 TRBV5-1 CASQAGGDTGELFF
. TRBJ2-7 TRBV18 CASSPGAGSTYEQYF
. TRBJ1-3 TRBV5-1 CASSLSDAGNTIYF
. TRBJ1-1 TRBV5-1 CASSLGRVVTEAFF
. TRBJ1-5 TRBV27 CASSLEARPNQPQHF
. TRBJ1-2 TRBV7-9 CASSLPTGYGYTF
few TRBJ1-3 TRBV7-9 CASSLARFGNTIYF
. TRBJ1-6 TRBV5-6 CASSFKDRVSSPLHF
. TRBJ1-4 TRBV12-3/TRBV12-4 CASSSDRLEKLFF
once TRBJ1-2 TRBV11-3 CASSSSGVGYTF
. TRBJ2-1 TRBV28 CASRTSGSSYNEQFF
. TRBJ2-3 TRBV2 CASTWGRADTQYF
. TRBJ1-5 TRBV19 CASRPGQKNQPQHF
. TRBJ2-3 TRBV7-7 CASSPGLVSTDTQYF
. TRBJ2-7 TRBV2 CASKGTGGYNEQYF
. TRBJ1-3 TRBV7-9 CASTPPGQGNTIYF
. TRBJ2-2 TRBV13 CASSLLREGTGELFF
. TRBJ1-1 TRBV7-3 CASSWEGNTEAFF
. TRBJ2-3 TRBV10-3 CAISEVVGGTDTQYF
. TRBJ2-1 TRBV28 CATRGSPYNEQFF
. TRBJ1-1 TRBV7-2 CASSFRQGQGRTEAFF
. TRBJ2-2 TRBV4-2 CASSGEGAGELFF
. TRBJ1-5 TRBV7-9 CASSLAGGTGQPQHF
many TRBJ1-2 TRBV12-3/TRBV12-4 CASSGQGFYGYTF
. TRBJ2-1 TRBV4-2 CASSPGLAGGPREQFF
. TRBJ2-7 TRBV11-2 CASRKTGGVHEQYF
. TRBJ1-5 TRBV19 CASSIWPSDRNQPQHF
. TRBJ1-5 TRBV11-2 CASSLQGRGQPQHF
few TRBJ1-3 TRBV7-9 CASSRDWSSGNTIYF
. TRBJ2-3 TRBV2 CATRLAGVDTDTQYF
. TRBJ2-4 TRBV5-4 CASSPSPDIQYF
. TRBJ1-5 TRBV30 CAWSEGNRNQPQHF
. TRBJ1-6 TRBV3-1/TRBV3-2 CASSQGGWDSPLHF
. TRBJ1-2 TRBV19 CASSINPGVQNSGYTF
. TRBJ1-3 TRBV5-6 CASSFGAWSGNTIYF
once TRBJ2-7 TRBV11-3 CASSLGTGPTYEQYF
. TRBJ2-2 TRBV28 CASSLAGTPNTGELFF
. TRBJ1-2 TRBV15 CATSRDPGGRRSGYTF
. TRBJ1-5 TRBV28 CASSDPSPGQPQHF
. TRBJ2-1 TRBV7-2 CALGQLGLNEQFF
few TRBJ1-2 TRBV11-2 CASSPLQGSNYGYTF
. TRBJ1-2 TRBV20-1 CSASTRGLGGYTF
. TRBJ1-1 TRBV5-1 CASSLAGTGVDTEAFF
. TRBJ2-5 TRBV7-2 CASSLPPTQYF
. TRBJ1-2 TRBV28 CASSLMVSYGYTF
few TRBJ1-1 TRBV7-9 CASSLEARTEAFF
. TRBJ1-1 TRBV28 CASSPGGLDSSAFF
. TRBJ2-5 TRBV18 CASSLTPSQETQYF